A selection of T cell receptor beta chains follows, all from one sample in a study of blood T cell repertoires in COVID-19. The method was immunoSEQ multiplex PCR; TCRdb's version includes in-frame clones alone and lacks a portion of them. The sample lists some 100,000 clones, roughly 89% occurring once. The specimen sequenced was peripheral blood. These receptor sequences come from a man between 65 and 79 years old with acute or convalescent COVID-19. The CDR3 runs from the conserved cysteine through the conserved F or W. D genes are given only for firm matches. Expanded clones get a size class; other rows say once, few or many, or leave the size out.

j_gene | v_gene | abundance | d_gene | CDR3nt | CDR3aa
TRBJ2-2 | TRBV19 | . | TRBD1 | TGTGCCAGTAGTACCCGAAGACAGGGGAACGCCGGGGAGCTGTTTTTT | CASSTRRQGNAGELFF
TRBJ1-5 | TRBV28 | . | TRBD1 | TGTGCCAGCACACATAGACAGGGGAACCCGTCAGGAGATCAGCCCCAGCATTTT | CASTHRQGNPSGDQPQHF
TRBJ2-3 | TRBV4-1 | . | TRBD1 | TGCGCCAGCAGGCCGGGACAGGGGGCAGATACGCAGTATTTT | CASRPGQGADTQYF
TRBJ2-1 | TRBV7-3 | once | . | TGTGCCAGCAGCTTAAACACAAACTCCTACAATGAGCAGTTCTTC | CASSLNTNSYNEQFF
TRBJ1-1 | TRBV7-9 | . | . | TGTGCCAGCAGCTTGGGGGGGTTCACTGAAGCTTTCTTT | CASSLGGFTEAFF
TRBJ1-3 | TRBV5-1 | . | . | TGCGCCAGCAGCTTGGCCCACCGAGGGGGCTCTGGAAACACCATATATTTT | CASSLAHRGGSGNTIYF
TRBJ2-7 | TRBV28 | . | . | TGTGCCAGCAGTTCCGGACTTTACGAGCAGTACTTC | CASSSGLYEQYF
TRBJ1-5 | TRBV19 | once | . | TGTGCCAGTAGTATTCAGGGAGGGTTAAGCCAGCCCCAGCATTTT | CASSIQGGLSQPQHF
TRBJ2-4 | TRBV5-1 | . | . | TGCGCCAGCAGCTTTGGACAGATTAAAAACATTCAGTACTTC | CASSFGQIKNIQYF
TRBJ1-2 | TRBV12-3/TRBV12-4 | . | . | TGTGCCAGCAGATTGACAGTGGCCCATGGCTACACCTTC | CASRLTVAHGYTF
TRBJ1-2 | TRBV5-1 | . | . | TGCGCCAGCAGCTTGGGGGGGCGTTATTATGGCTACACCTTC | CASSLGGRYYGYTF
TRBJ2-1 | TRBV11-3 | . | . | TGTGCCAGCAATCCCCTGGGGAGCAGGGGACCTCATGAGCAGTTCTTC | CASNPLGSRGPHEQFF
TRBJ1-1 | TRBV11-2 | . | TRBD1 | TGTGCCAGCAGCTTAGAAGGGGGCTGGAACACTGAAGCTTTCTTT | CASSLEGGWNTEAFF